What follows are 32 T cell receptor beta chains derived from one specimen sequenced in a study of blood T cell repertoires in COVID-19. Repertoires were generated with immunoSEQ multiplex PCR, while TCRdb's copy carries only in-frame clones and drops some. The sample has a few hundred thousand clones; around 83% are singletons. Specimen: peripheral blood. The receptors originated from a man between 18 and 35 years old with active or convalescent COVID-19.

This clone is a singleton in its sample. V and J are TRBV28 and TRBJ2-7, with TRBD1 as a possible D gene (7 bases). Trimming cost V 5 bases and J 2 bases, with 13 bases left between them. There are 14 residues in the CDR3. The germline CDR1 and CDR2 sequences are MDHEN and SYDVKM. CDR3 coding DNA: TGTGCCAGCAGTCGACAGGGAGGCACCTACGAGCAGTACTTC. Translated, it gives CASSRQGGTYEQYF.

The chain links TRBV10-2 to TRBJ1-2, with TRBD1 as a possible D gene (5 bases). Germline V gene sequence: CDR1 WSHSY, CDR2 SAAADI. This CDR3 is 11 amino acids long. Trimming took 10 bases from V and 8 from J, leaving 14 bases between them. DNA of the CDR3: TGCGCCACGAGTTACCGACAGGGCTACACCTTC. This translates into CATSYRQGYTF.

This rearrangement joins TRBV7-3 to TRBJ2-2; D may be TRBD2 (5 bases). V was shortened by 3 bases and J by 5 bases, with 7 bases between the two germline ends. The germline gives CDR1 SGHTA, CDR2 FQGTGA. This CDR3 spans 13 amino acids. The CDR3 reads CASSLSGTGELFF. The CDR3, as DNA: TGTGCCAGCAGCTTGTCGGGGACCGGGGAGCTGTTTTTT.

This clone was counted only a few times. The chain employs TRBV18 and TRBJ2-1; a weak D match, TRBD2 (5 bases). The V gene lost 1 base and the J gene lost 8 bases, with 9 bases spanning the gap. The germline V gene has CDR1 KGHSH and CDR2 LQKENI. The CDR3 consists of 13 residues. In DNA, the CDR3 is TGTGCCAGCTCACCACGGTTCGGGGATGAGCAGTTCTTC. Translated: CASSPRFGDEQFF.

The genes are TRBV29-1 and TRBJ1-1, with D possibly matching TRBD1 (6 bases). In germline, CDR1 is SQVTM, CDR2 ANQGSEA. The CDR3 sequence is 13 residues long. V shed 3 bases and J shed 0 bases, with 8 bases lying between them. CDR3 nucleotide sequence: TGCAGCGTTGAGAACAGGGTGAACACTGAAGCTTTCTTT. It encodes CSVENRVNTEAFF.

The chain joins TRBV6-5 to TRBJ2-7; maybe TRBD2 (6 bases). V lost 8 bases and J 7 bases, leaving 12 bases between the germline ends. The CDR3 length is 11 residues. Germline assignment: CDR1 MNHEY and CDR2 SVGAGI. CDR3 region: CASGTGEEQYF. In DNA form, the CDR3 reads TGTGCCAGCGGTACGGGGGAGGAGCAGTACTTC.

This clone was counted only a few times. V gene TRBV19 combines with J gene TRBJ1-1, with a tentative D call TRBD1 (6 bases). This CDR3 is 12 amino acids long. Germline lookup yields CDR1 LNHDA and CDR2 SQIVND (reference sequence). With 6 bases removed from V and 1 base from J, the gap between germline ends came to 6 bases. DNA of the CDR3: TGTGCCAGTAGGACAGGGAACACTGAAGCTTTCTTT. Translated, it gives CASRTGNTEAFF.

This clone was picked up one time. The rearrangement links TRBV24-1 to TRBJ1-2; TRBD1 matches at 9 bases. There are 14 residues in the CDR3. CDR1 and CDR2 from the germline V gene are KGHDR and SFDVKD. The junction had 6 bases not matched to a gene; V was cut back by 3 bases and J by 8 bases. The CDR3 loop is CATSDLQGADGYTF. For the CDR3, the DNA is TGTGCCACCAGTGATCTACAGGGGGCGGACGGCTACACCTTC.

The CDR3 loop is CASSPPAGPGANVLTF. CDR3 sequence (DNA): TGTGCCAGCTCACCACCGGCGGGCCCTGGGGCCAACGTCCTGACTTTC. The V and J genes are TRBV18 and TRBJ2-6, with D perhaps matching TRBD2 (5 bases). The CDR3 length is 16 residues. V lost 0 bases to trimming and J lost 2 bases, with 8 bases between them. Germline lookup yields CDR1 KGHSH and CDR2 LQKENI.

The chain recombines TRBV10-3 with TRBJ2-2, with 7 nucleotides matching TRBD2. The CDR3 is made up of 13 amino acids. The V gene's germline CDR1 is ENHRY and CDR2 SYGVKD. The V and J ends lost 9 bases and 6 bases, in that order; junction bases with no gene match: 7. The CDR3 region is CAIGGGKAGELFF. As DNA, the CDR3 is TGTGCCATTGGGGGGGGAAAGGCCGGGGAGCTGTTTTTT.

This clone was seen once. V is TRBV6-5 and J is TRBJ2-3; TRBD2 might be the D (6 bases). The V gene lost 7 bases and the J gene lost 6 bases, with 20 bases spanning the gap. The CDR3 runs 15 residues. Germline V CDR1 and CDR2: MNHEY, SVGAGI. The CDR3 bases are TGTGCCAGCACCTCATCGGTCCCGGGGGAGGATACGCAGTATTTT. Its translation is CASTSSVPGEDTQYF.

The chain couples TRBV6-2 or TRBV6-3 to TRBJ1-5, with 7 bases fitting TRBD1. V gave up 5 bases and J gave up 4 bases; unmatched junction bases: 5. The CDR3 is 14 residues long. In germline, CDR1 is MNHEY, CDR2 SVGEGT. The CDR3 DNA reads TGTGCCAGCAGTCCGACAGGGCGGAATCAGCCCCAGCATTTT. Translation: CASSPTGRNQPQHF.

The chain recombines TRBV5-5 with TRBJ1-6; D remains unclear. V lost 2 bases and J 14 bases, leaving 14 bases between the germline ends. The V gene's germline CDR1 is SGHKS and CDR2 YYEKEE (reference sequence). The CDR3 runs to 13 residues. CDR3 in amino acids: CASSLAGLGALHF. The CDR3 bases are TGTGCCAGCAGCTTAGCCGGACTCGGGGCCCTCCACTTT.

The sample holds one count of this clone. CDR3 protein: CASLPAAASTDTQYF. The CDR3 bases are TGTGCCAGCTTGCCAGCGGCCGCGTCCACAGATACGCAGTATTTT. This chain connects TRBV27 to TRBJ2-3; D might be TRBD2 (5 bases). The germline V gene has CDR1 MNHEY and CDR2 SMNVEV (reference sequence). The CDR3 runs to 15 residues. Deletions cut 8 bases from V and 2 bases from J, with 17 bases between.

The chain couples TRBV21-1 to TRBJ2-7; TRBD1, the table's D call, was not compared with the DNA. TRBV21-1 is noted as a pseudogene. This CDR3 comprises 16 residues. DNA of the CDR3: TGTGCCAGACCCACCCGTGGGGACAGGGACTCCTACGAGCAGTACTTC. Encoded protein: CARPTRGDRDSYEQYF.

V and J are TRBV9 and TRBJ1-4; D is unclear. Trimming removed 0 bases at V and 5 bases at J, with 11 bases between. CDR1 and CDR2 from the germline V gene are SGDLS and YYNGEE. The length of the CDR3 is 15 residues. The CDR3 DNA is TGTGCCAGCAGCGTAGGGATGTCGGAGAATGAAAAACTGTTTTTT. The encoded protein is CASSVGMSENEKLFF.

J is TRBJ2-5 and V is TRBV27; D gene ambiguous. Germline values: CDR1 MNHEY, CDR2 SMNVEV (reference sequence). This CDR3 comprises 14 residues. V was clipped by 1 base and J by 5 bases, with 11 bases between them. The CDR3 protein is CASSLFPIDETQYF. The CDR3 DNA follows: TGTGCCAGCAGTTTATTCCCCATAGATGAGACCCAGTACTTC.

This clone was counted between two and nine times. The chain carries TRBV19 and TRBJ1-4; D remains unclear. The CDR3 has 12 residues. Germline CDR1 reads LNHDA; CDR2 reads SQIVND (reference sequence). Trimming stripped 10 bases from V and 3 bases from J, with 9 bases between. For the CDR3, the DNA is TGTGCCACCCGTCCGGCTAATGAAAAACTGTTTTTT. It specifies CATRPANEKLFF.

This sequence joins TRBV19 and TRBJ2-1, with 9 nucleotides matching TRBD2. The length of the CDR3 is 17 residues. CDR1 LNHDA and CDR2 SQIVND come from the germline V gene (reference sequence). Germline trimming cut 0 bases from V and 4 bases from J; bases unmatched to any gene: 7. The CDR3 loop is CASSIDTPSGIYNEQFF. CDR3 in DNA: TGTGCCAGTAGTATAGATACCCCTAGCGGGATATACAATGAGCAGTTCTTC.

V gene TRBV9 combines with J gene TRBJ2-5, with D possibly TRBD1 on 6 matching bases. This CDR3 is built from 15 residues. Germline values: CDR1 SGDLS, CDR2 YYNGEE. The V end was cut by 0 bases, the J end by 5 bases, with 14 bases between. DNA of the CDR3: TGTGCCAGCAGCGTAGGCGGACAGACGAGGGAGACCCAGTACTTC. This gives the protein CASSVGGQTRETQYF.

The chain carries TRBV6-1 and TRBJ2-7; the match to TRBD1 covers 9 bases. Germline assignment: CDR1 MNHNS and CDR2 SASEGT. The CDR3 spans 16 residues. With V trimmed by 4 bases and J by 6 bases, 13 bases remained unmatched. The CDR3 DNA is TGTGCCAGCAGTGGGAGATTGGGACAGGGTAAATTCGAGCAGTACTTC. Protein sequence: CASSGRLGQGKFEQYF.

This clone was detected only once. The J gene is TRBJ1-2, the V gene TRBV24-1; D is perhaps TRBD1 (5 bases). V lost 11 bases to trimming and J lost 2 bases, with 17 bases between them. The germline V gene encodes CDR1 KGHDR and CDR2 SFDVKD. The CDR3 consists of 14 residues. CDR3 residues: CAIGGSTPNYGYTF. CDR3 bases: TGTGCCATCGGGGGGAGCACACCCAACTATGGCTACACCTTC.

The chain is built from TRBV24-1 and TRBJ1-4; 7 bases align to TRBD1. This CDR3 is built from 16 residues. With V trimmed by 5 bases and J by 8 bases, 13 bases remained unmatched. The germline V gene encodes CDR1 KGHDR and CDR2 SFDVKD. CDR3 DNA: TGTGCCACCAGTGCCCAGGGGGGTGAGCGTTTAGAAAAACTGTTTTTT. Its translation: CATSAQGGERLEKLFF.

This sequence joins TRBV18 and TRBJ1-2, with 8 bases that match TRBD1. The CDR3 spans 16 residues. The germline V gene encodes CDR1 KGHSH and CDR2 LQKENI. Unmatched junction bases numbered 8, after V lost 3 bases and J lost 2 bases. CDR3 DNA: TGTGCCAGCTCACCTATTACGAGACAGGGGAACTATGGCTACACCTTC. Its translation is CASSPITRQGNYGYTF.

V and J are TRBV5-6 and TRBJ2-3, with a tentative D call TRBD2 (5 bases). Trimming pared 4 bases from V and 2 bases from J, leaving 14 bases between. Germline V gene data show CDR1 as SGHDT and CDR2 as YYEEEE. The CDR3 runs 15 residues. The chain's CDR3 is CASSTPADYTDTQYF. Here the CDR3 DNA reads TGTGCCAGCAGCACCCCAGCGGATTACACAGATACGCAGTATTTT.

The CDR3 sequence: CASSLGSGQGSSEAFF. The CDR3 nucleotides are TGCGCCAGCAGCTTGGGCTCGGGACAGGGGAGCTCTGAAGCTTTCTTT. The V and J genes are TRBV5-1 and TRBJ1-1; 10 bases line up with TRBD1. The CDR3 runs 16 residues. The germline V gene encodes CDR1 SGHRS and CDR2 YFSETQ. Unmatched junction bases numbered 8, after V lost 0 bases and J lost 6 bases. The full variable domain, completed using reference TRBV5-1 and TRBJ1-1, is KAGVTQTPRYLIKTRGQQVTLSCSPISGHRSVSWYQQTPGQGLQFLFEYFSETQRNKGNFPGRFSGRQFSNSRSEMNVSTLELGDSALYLCASSLGSGQGSSEAFFGQGTRLTVV.

The CDR3 is CASSAGDSSGANVLTF. Written as DNA, the CDR3 is TGCGCCAGCAGCGCCGGGGATAGCTCTGGGGCCAACGTCCTGACTTTC. This chain links TRBV5-1 with TRBJ2-6, with a tentative D call TRBD2 (5 bases). Trimming left V 4 bases short and J 0 bases short, with 11 bases between. The CDR3 is 16 residues long. Germline CDR1 SGHRS, CDR2 YFSETQ.

This sequence joins TRBV5-1 and TRBJ2-7; D uncertain. The CDR3 contains 14 residues. The V gene lost 3 bases and the J gene lost 0 bases, with 10 bases spanning the gap. Germline assignment: CDR1 SGHRS and CDR2 YFSETQ. This chain's CDR3 is CASSYDTSSYEQYF. The CDR3 DNA sequence: TGCGCCAGCAGCTACGACACGTCCTCCTACGAGCAGTACTTC.

The chain combines TRBV4-1 with TRBJ1-5; TRBD1 matches 8 bases. The CDR3 has 13 residues. Trimming at V came to 6 bases and at J to 11 bases, leaving 9 bases not matched to a gene. The germline V gene encodes CDR1 MGHRA and CDR2 YSYEKL. CDR3 coding DNA: TGCGCCAGCAGTCGGGACAGGCTTTACGCCCAGCATTTT. Translated, it gives CASSRDRLYAQHF.

V gene TRBV20-1 combines with J gene TRBJ2-1; 8 positions match TRBD2. CDR3 size: 15 residues. V was clipped by 3 bases and J by 0 bases; unmatched bases: 4. In germline, CDR1 is DFQATT, CDR2 SNEGSKA (reference sequence). In DNA, the CDR3 is TGCAGTGCTAGTAGCGGGGCAAGCTCCTACAATGAGCAGTTCTTC. Its protein is CSASSGASSYNEQFF.

The chain carries TRBV29-1 and TRBJ2-7, with D tentatively TRBD1 (7 bases). The V and J ends lost 4 bases and 5 bases respectively, with 12 bases between them. CDR1 SQVTM and CDR2 ANQGSEA come from the germline V gene. The CDR3 extends over 12 amino acids. The CDR3 nucleotides read TGCAGCGTTGCGACAGGGAGGAACGAGCAGTACTTC. Its translation is CSVATGRNEQYF.

The V call is TRBV5-1, the J call TRBJ1-1, with TRBD1 matching over 9 bases. After removal of 3 bases from V and 1 base from J, the junction contained 4 bases not matched to a gene. CDR1 is SGHRS, CDR2 YFSETQ, per germline. This CDR3 has 15 amino acids. CDR3 sequence: CASSSTGGRNTEAFF. In DNA form, the CDR3 reads TGCGCCAGCAGCTCTACAGGGGGCAGGAACACTGAAGCTTTCTTT. The whole variable domain, filled in from reference TRBV5-1 and TRBJ1-1, reads KAGVTQTPRYLIKTRGQQVTLSCSPISGHRSVSWYQQTPGQGLQFLFEYFSETQRNKGNFPGRFSGRQFSNSRSEMNVSTLELGDSALYLCASSSTGGRNTEAFFGQGTRLTVV.